Below, 26 T cell receptor beta chains from the same sample are listed, as sequenced in a study of T cell repertoires in cytomegalovirus infection. TCRdb redid the calling of the reads with MiXCR, one entry per CDR3 protein. The table shows approximately 910,000 distinct CDR3 sequences, with roughly a third occurring only once. These TCRs are of unknown antigen specificity. The material was cultured CD8+ T cells from PBMCs, obtained from culture after CMV antigen stimulation. Receptors were obtained from a human donor in good health (CMV status not recorded). Some clones in this sample may be carry-over from other donors' samples.

In the case of this clonotype: One end of the junction fails to match germline, which may point to a read error. J is TRBJ1-2 and V is TRBV25-1; D is undetermined. Germline V gives CDR1 MGHDK, CDR2 SYGVNS. The CDR3 extends over 18 amino acids. The CDR3 nucleotides read TGTGCCAACAGTGAATATACCGATACTTATTCGGGCCTACACCCCTACACCTTC. Translating it yields CANSEYTDTYSGLHPYTF.

In this sample, this clonotype turned up many times. The rearrangement joins TRBV7-6 to TRBJ2-2; D might be TRBD1 or TRBD2, each matching 5 bases. Trimming took off 7 bases at V and 5 bases at J, with 23 bases between the two ends. The CDR3 has 17 amino acids. Germline-derived CDR1 and CDR2 are SGHVS and FNYEAQ. In nucleotides, the CDR3 is TGTGCCAGCATCAGGGACCCCGGGATCAGCCTAACCGGGGAGCTGTTTTTT. The encoded protein is CASIRDPGISLTGELFF.

The rearrangement links TRBV28 to TRBJ1-1, with D unclear. V was trimmed by 5 bases and J by 1 base, leaving 11 bases between them. The length of the CDR3 is 14 residues. Germline values: CDR1 MDHEN, CDR2 SYDVKM. The CDR3 DNA reads as TGTGCCAGCAGTGCCCTAACAGAGAACACTGAAGCTTTCTTT. This sequence encodes CASSALTENTEAFF.

This sequence joins TRBV5-4 and TRBJ2-5; 7 bases map to TRBD1. Germline V gene data show CDR1 as SGHNT and CDR2 as YYREEE (reference sequence). J gave up 5 bases and V 4 bases, and 11 bases lay outside the gene matches. The CDR3 consists of 15 residues. CDR3 sequence (DNA): TGTGCCAGCAGCGCTTCTCTCGGACAGGAGGAGACCCAGTACTTC. Its translation: CASSASLGQEETQYF.

This clonotype was found once. The CDR3 DNA is TGTGCCACCATGGGGTTCCCGGGGGAGCTGTTTTTT. It yields the protein CATMGFPGELFF. The chain employs TRBV15 and TRBJ2-2, with D unresolved. Germline V gene data show CDR1 as LNHNV and CDR2 as YYDKDF (reference sequence). V was pared by 7 bases and J by 8 bases, with 11 bases between. The CDR3 spans 12 residues.

A few counts support this clonotype. The chain employs TRBV2 and TRBJ2-7, with 7 bases matching TRBD1. The V segment lost 2 bases and the J segment 0 bases; nucleotides outside the gene matches: 4. Germline CDR1 and CDR2: SNHLY and FYNNEI. The CDR3 totals 15 residues. This CDR3 is CASSERGQSSYEQYF. The CDR3 DNA sequence: TGTGCCAGCAGTGAAAGGGGACAGTCCTCCTACGAGCAGTACTTC.

The chain joins TRBV19 to TRBJ2-5, with TRBD2 matching 13 bases. V lost 7 bases to trimming and J lost 2 bases; unmatched junction nucleotides: 7. Per germline, CDR1 LNHDA and CDR2 SQIVND (reference sequence). The CDR3 loop spans 16 amino acids. The CDR3 nucleotides are TGTGCCAGTACCGTGACTAGCGGGGGGCGTCAAGAGACCCAGTACTTC. It is translated as CASTVTSGGRQETQYF.

This clonotype was recorded a few times. This chain connects TRBV4-2 to TRBJ2-3; 8 bases agree with TRBD1. This CDR3 is 16 amino acids long. The junction had 8 bases not matched to a gene; V was cut back by 2 bases and J by 4 bases. Germline V CDR1 and CDR2: LGHNA, YNFKEQ. CDR3 bases: TGTGCCAGCAGCCAAACCTGGCAGGGGGCTTCAGATACGCAGTATTTT. Translating it yields CASSQTWQGASDTQYF.

This clonotype was counted only a few times. The V call is TRBV6-5, the J call TRBJ1-2; D not certain. The CDR3 has 14 residues. Trimming took off 0 bases at V and 0 bases at J, with 5 bases between the two ends. Germline CDR1 MNHEY, CDR2 SVGAGI. The CDR3 sequence: CASSYSSTNYGYTF. The CDR3 DNA reads as TGTGCCAGCAGTTACTCTTCGACTAACTATGGCTACACCTTC.

A word on this clonotype: Compared with germline, one end of the junction differs, possibly owing to a read error. This chain joins TRBV7-6 and TRBJ2-4; 7 positions agree with TRBD1. CDR3 length equals 19 residues. The germline V gene encodes CDR1 SGHVS and CDR2 FNYEAQ. The CDR3 nucleotides read TGTGTCAGCAGCTTAGTCTCCGGCTCCTTCAGACAGGGTAAAAACATTCAGTACTTC. It codes for CVSSLVSGSFRQGKNIQYF.

The chain couples TRBV6-2 or TRBV6-3 to TRBJ2-1; no reliable D call. The ends were cut back, 4 bases at V and 3 bases at J, with 13 bases in the middle. The CDR3 length is 15 residues. In germline, CDR1 is MNHEY, CDR2 SVGEGT. CDR3 loop: CASSFIVENYNEQFF. CDR3 coding DNA: TGTGCCAGCAGTTTTATTGTGGAGAACTACAATGAGCAGTTCTTC.

V is TRBV20-1 and J is TRBJ2-1; 8 bases map to TRBD2. Germline V lookup: CDR1 DFQATT, CDR2 SNEGSKA (reference sequence). CDR3 length: 12 amino acids. The junction had 9 bases not matched to a gene; V was cut back by 5 bases and J by 12 bases. The CDR3 region has the DNA TGCAGTGCTTGGAGTGGGGGACTAGTGCAGTTCTTC. Amino acids: CSAWSGGLVQFF.

This clonotype was seen repeatedly, ten times or more. This chain connects TRBV12-3 or TRBV12-4 to TRBJ2-1; TRBD2 matches at 9 bases. V shed 4 bases, J shed 7 bases, and the junction held 11 bases outside the gene matches. The CDR3 contains 16 residues. The CDR3: CASSSRVSGGGNEQFF. The CDR3, as DNA: TGTGCCAGCAGTTCCCGGGTTAGCGGGGGCGGGAATGAGCAGTTCTTC.

The chain has TRBV24-1 and TRBJ2-3, with 8 bases lining up with TRBD2. V shed 6 bases, J shed 4 bases, and the junction held 2 bases outside the gene matches. The CDR3 loop spans 13 amino acids. Germline loops: CDR1 KGHDR, CDR2 SFDVKD. The CDR3 spells CATSSGGPDTQYF. In nucleotides, the CDR3 is TGTGCCACCAGTAGCGGGGGCCCAGATACGCAGTATTTT.

The sample holds a few counts of this clonotype. The chain couples TRBV29-1 to TRBJ1-1; 9 bases align to TRBD1. Germline CDR1 is SQVTM and CDR2 is ANQGSEA. The CDR3 loop spans 15 amino acids. V lost 6 bases and J lost 6; bases outside the gene matches: 14. CDR3 amino acids: CSVHQGGTGFSEAFF. The CDR3 coding sequence is TGCAGCGTCCATCAGGGGGGGACAGGGTTCTCTGAAGCTTTCTTT.

This clonotype was seen a few times. The chain couples TRBV12-3 or TRBV12-4 to TRBJ2-3, with TRBD2 identical over 9 bases. With 5 bases clipped from V and 0 bases from J, the junction kept 15 bases outside the gene matches. The CDR3 totals 19 residues. The CDR3 spells CASSQASGVGLRSTDTQYF. The DNA for the CDR3 is TGTGCCAGCAGTCAGGCTAGCGGGGTTGGGTTGCGTAGCACAGATACGCAGTATTTT.

This clonotype was counted ten times or more. This CDR3 is CASSLQLPLYPEEAFF. CDR3 sequence (DNA): TGTGCCAGCAGCTTACAATTACCGTTATACCCGGAGGAAGCTTTCTTT. The chain combines TRBV7-2 with TRBJ1-1, with D unclear. Germline CDR1 and CDR2: SGHTA and FQGNSA. Trimming removed 2 bases from V and 8 bases from J, with 21 bases in between. The CDR3 runs 16 residues.

The chain couples TRBV4-1 to TRBJ2-2; 9 bases are a match to TRBD2. The CDR3 covers 17 residues. Germline CDR1 MGHRA, CDR2 YSYEKL. Losses at the gene ends were 2 bases for V and 3 bases for J; bases not matched to a gene: 7. CDR3 loop: CASSQISGGSDTGELFF. The CDR3 region has the DNA TGCGCCAGCAGCCAAATTAGCGGGGGCTCGGACACCGGGGAGCTGTTTTTT.

This clonotype showed up just a few times. The J gene is TRBJ1-4, the V gene TRBV9, with D possibly matching TRBD1 (6 bases). V lost 0 bases to trimming and J lost 6 bases, with 12 bases between them. Germline lookup yields CDR1 SGDLS and CDR2 YYNGEE. This CDR3 region has 15 residues. The CDR3 reads CASSVAGGGYEKLFF. The CDR3 coding sequence is TGTGCCAGCAGCGTAGCCGGGGGGGGCTATGAAAAACTGTTTTTT.

The J gene is TRBJ1-1, the V gene TRBV12-5; D not certain. This CDR3 has 13 residues. Trimming took 4 bases from V and 1 from J, leaving 7 bases between them. Germline V gives CDR1 LGHNT, CDR2 FRNRAP. CDR3 amino acids: CASGWRRNTEAFF. The CDR3 coding sequence is TGTGCTAGTGGTTGGAGGAGGAACACTGAAGCTTTCTTT. The entire variable domain, with the rest obtained from reference TRBV12-5 and TRBJ1-1, is as follows: DARVTQTPRHKVTEMGQEVTMRCQPILGHNTVFWYRQTMMQGLELLAYFRNRAPLDDSGMPKDRFSAEMPDATLATLKIQPSEPRDSAVYFCASGWRRNTEAFFGQGTRLTVV.

This clonotype has a handful of counts. The gene calls are TRBV7-9 and TRBJ2-6; 8 nucleotides line up with TRBD1. Germline lookup yields CDR1 SEHNR and CDR2 FQNEAQ (reference sequence). The CDR3 has 16 residues. Unmatched junction bases numbered 6, after V lost 6 bases and J lost 2 bases. CDR3 amino acids: CASRPGTGPGANVLTF. In DNA, the CDR3 is TGTGCCAGCAGACCTGGGACAGGCCCTGGGGCCAACGTCCTGACTTTC. Filled out from reference TRBV7-9 and TRBJ2-6, the complete variable domain reads DTGVSQNPRHKITKRGQNVTFRCDPISEHNRLYWYRQTLGQGPEFLTYFQNEAQLEKSRLLSDRFSAERPKGSFSTLEIQRTEQGDSAMYLCASRPGTGPGANVLTFGAGSRLTVL.

The table lists this clonotype with many counts. This chain joins TRBV6-1 and TRBJ1-1; unclear D gene. The length of the CDR3 is 11 residues. Trimming stripped 6 bases from V and 7 bases from J, with 9 bases between. Germline V gene data show CDR1 as MNHNS and CDR2 as SASEGT. CDR3 protein: CASSALSEAFF. The CDR3 nucleotides read TGTGCCAGCAGCGCCCTGAGTGAAGCTTTCTTT.

Many counts were recorded for this clonotype. The chain links TRBV7-6 to TRBJ2-1; no reliable D call. Trimming took off 0 bases at V and 5 bases at J, with 8 bases between the two ends. The CDR3 is made up of 14 amino acids. CDR1 is SGHVS and CDR2 is FNYEAQ in the germline V gene. This CDR3 reads CASSLARRNNEQFF. As DNA, the CDR3 is TGTGCCAGCAGCTTAGCGAGGAGAAACAATGAGCAGTTCTTC.

The chain recombines TRBV28 with TRBJ2-1; TRBD2 aligns across 13 bases. This CDR3 region has 20 residues. V gave up 5 bases and J gave up 3 bases; unmatched junction bases: 16. In germline, CDR1 is MDHEN, CDR2 SYDVKM. The CDR3 region is CASSGGRGGTSGVRYNEQFF. The DNA for the CDR3 is TGTGCCAGCAGTGGTGGGAGGGGGGGGACTAGCGGGGTCCGCTACAATGAGCAGTTCTTC.

This clonotype was observed a few times. The chain links TRBV20-1 to TRBJ2-2; no reliable D call. Per the germline V gene, CDR1 is DFQATT and CDR2 is SNEGSKA (reference sequence). The CDR3 is 11 amino acids. V was shortened by 6 bases and J by 6 bases, with 8 bases between the two germline ends. The CDR3 region is CSALRSGELFF. DNA for the CDR3: TGCAGTGCACTACGGTCCGGGGAGCTGTTTTTT.

This clonotype was picked up one time. The chain carries TRBV27 and TRBJ2-4; the match to TRBD1 covers 10 bases. V shed 5 bases and J 4 bases; nucleotides not matched to a gene: 14. The CDR3 has 18 residues. Germline V gene data show CDR1 as MNHEY and CDR2 as SMNVEV (reference sequence). The CDR3 protein is CASSPHLPDRGLKNIQYF. The CDR3 DNA reads TGTGCCAGCAGTCCTCACCTACCCGACAGGGGGCTTAAAAACATTCAGTACTTC.